The 19 T cell receptor beta chains below were found in one sample sequenced in a study of T cells in women clearing cervical HPV infection. The assay was immunoSEQ multiplex PCR, and TCRdb's table has in-frame clones only and misses some. The sample table sets out around 22,000 clones. What was sequenced was blood buffy coat. Every receptor here comes from a woman aged 18 to 75 with a cervical HPV16 infection that either progressed to CIN3+ or cleared (not recorded which).

As regards this clone: The read terminates 3 residues before the CDR3 end, so the remaining end is supplied by the germline J gene. The V gene is TRBV12-5, the J gene TRBJ2-7; perhaps TRBD1 as D (5 bases). The CDR3 length is 14 residues. Germline-derived CDR1 and CDR2 are LGHNT and FRNRAP. V dropped 1 base and J dropped 5 bases, with 12 bases sitting between them. This CDR3 is CASGLGLGLNEQYF. The sequenced CDR3 bases are TGTGCTAGTGGTTTGGGACTGGGGCTAAACGAG.

On this clone itself: With the read ending 3 residues before the CDR3 end, the germline J gene is used to fill in that end. Other DNA sequences from this sample encode an identical CDR3 as well. This chain uses TRBV5-1 with TRBJ2-7; TRBD2 matches 15 bases. V lost 3 bases, J lost 1 base, and 5 bases stayed unmatched. The germline V gene encodes CDR1 SGHRS and CDR2 YFSETQ. This CDR3 spans 17 amino acids. The CDR3 reads CASSSGLAGGLSYEQYF. The sequenced CDR3 bases are TGCGCCAGCAGCTCGGGACTAGCGGGGGGTCTGTCCTACGAG.

The part of the CDR3 DNA that was read is TGTGCCAGTAGATTTCAGGGAGTGGAAACCGGGGAG. Its translation: CASRFQGVETGE. The full CDR3 is CASRFQGVETGELFF. The chain carries TRBV19 and TRBJ2-2, with D possibly being TRBD1 or TRBD2 (5 bases each). The read stops 3 residues short of the end of the CDR3; the missing end is completed from the germline J gene. Trimming removed 6 bases at V and 5 bases at J, with 16 bases between. The CDR3 sequence is 15 residues long. Germline-derived CDR1 and CDR2 are LNHDA and SQIVND (reference sequence).

Notes on this clone: From the germline J gene comes the end of the CDR3, since the read stops 3 residues before it. This chain uses TRBV29-1 with TRBJ1-5; perhaps TRBD1 as D (6 bases). Trimming removed 4 bases from V and 1 base from J, with 11 bases in between. The CDR3 sequence is 14 residues long. CDR1 SQVTM and CDR2 ANQGSEA come from the germline V gene. The sequenced part of the CDR3 DNA is TGCAGCGTTGCTCAGGGGTCGAGCAATCAGCCC. This translates into CSVAQGSSNQP. The CDR3 in its entirety is CSVAQGSSNQPQHF. The whole variable domain, remainder taken from reference TRBV29-1 and TRBJ1-5, is SAVISQKPSRDICQRGTSLTIQCQVDSQVTMMFWYRQQPGQSLTLIATANQGSEATYESGFVIDKFPISRPNLTFSTLTVSNMSPEDSSIYLCSVAQGSSNQPQHFGDGTRLSIL.

About this clone itself: The CDR3 is cut off 3 residues early in the read; its end comes from the germline J gene. The chain uses TRBV5-1 and TRBJ2-7; TRBD2 might be the D (5 bases). V was shortened by 4 bases and J by 2 bases, with 19 bases between the two germline ends. Germline V gene lookup returns CDR1 SGHRS and CDR2 YFSETQ. The CDR3 has 16 amino acids. The CDR3 sequence: CASSQSGYLFTYEQYF. The covered CDR3 bases are TGCGCCAGCAGCCAATCGGGGTACTTGTTTACCTACGAG. The entire variable domain, with the rest obtained from reference TRBV5-1 and TRBJ2-7, is as follows: KAGVTQTPRYLIKTRGQQVTLSCSPISGHRSVSWYQQTPGQGLQFLFEYFSETQRNKGNFPGRFSGRQFSNSRSEMNVSTLELGDSALYLCASSQSGYLFTYEQYFGPGTRLTVT.

Comments on this clone: The read terminates 3 residues before the CDR3 end, so the remaining end is supplied by the germline J gene. The chain carries TRBV5-5 and TRBJ1-4, with 11 positions matching TRBD1. After removal of 4 bases from V and 7 bases from J, the junction contained 6 bases not matched to a gene. CDR3 size: 15 residues. CDR1 and CDR2 from the germline V gene are SGHKS and YYEKEE (reference sequence). Incomplete CDR3 DNA: TGTGCCAGCAGCCGAGGGGACAGGGGGAGTGAAAAA. Its protein is CASSRGDRGSEK. The CDR3 as a whole reads CASSRGDRGSEKLFF.

As for this clone: The read ends 3 residues shy of where the CDR3 ends; the end is completed using the germline J gene. This chain links TRBV19 with TRBJ1-4; D may be TRBD1 (5 bases). Germline V lookup: CDR1 LNHDA, CDR2 SQIVND (reference sequence). The CDR3 length is 16 residues. CDR3 region: CASSRNPGIQNSPLFF. The CDR3 bases that were read are TGTGCCAGTAGTCGAAACCCAGGGATTCAGAATTCACCA.

As regards this clone: The CDR3 is cut off 3 residues early in the read; its end comes from the germline J gene. This chain uses TRBV7-2 with TRBJ2-1, with 7 bases identical to TRBD1. There are 14 residues in the CDR3. Trimming at V came to 0 bases and at J to 6 bases, leaving 2 bases not matched to a gene. Per germline, CDR1 SGHTA and CDR2 FQGNSA. The CDR3 loop is CASSLARDSNEQFF. The CDR3 bases that were read are TGTGCCAGCAGCTTAGCTCGGGACAGCAATGAG.

A note on this clone: The read ends 3 residues early relative to the CDR3; the germline J gene fills the gap. The rearrangement links TRBV7-2 to TRBJ2-5; no firm D call. The CDR3 has 15 amino acids. Germline V lookup: CDR1 SGHTA, CDR2 FQGNSA. V lost 0 bases to trimming and J lost 5 bases, with 13 bases between them. The part of the CDR3 DNA that was read is TGTGCCAGCAGCTTAGCTTCGGTAGCCGGGGAGACC. Its protein is CASSLASVAGET. The complete CDR3 protein is CASSLASVAGETQYF.

With regard to this clone: The observed sequence ends 3 residues before the CDR3 terminus, with the missing tail filled in from the germline J gene. The gene calls are TRBV19 and TRBJ2-1; D is possibly TRBD2 (6 bases). The germline V gene encodes CDR1 LNHDA and CDR2 SQIVND (reference sequence). The CDR3 has 16 amino acids. Trimming left V 4 bases short and J 2 bases short, with 15 bases between. Here the CDR3 reads CASSTLAEFTYNEQFF. The sequenced part of the CDR3 DNA is TGTGCCAGTAGTACGTTAGCGGAATTCACCTACAATGAG.

Concerning this clone itself: The CDR3 end lies 3 residues beyond the end of the read and is filled in from the germline J gene. The chain has TRBV5-1 and TRBJ1-4; D is ambiguous. CDR3 length: 14 residues. CDR1 and CDR2 (germline): SGHRS, YFSETQ. The CDR3 DNA, read in part, is TGCGCCAGCAGCCCAGACGGCAATGGAGGGCCA. Translation gives CASSPDGNGGP. The full-length CDR3 reads as CASSPDGNGGPLFF.

On this clone itself: The sequence runs out 3 residues before the end of the CDR3; the remainder is reconstructed from the germline J gene. This chain connects TRBV7-9 to TRBJ1-2; TRBD1 agrees at 7 bases. V trimming: 5 bases; J trimming: 4 bases; junction bases outside the gene matches: 10. Germline V lookup: CDR1 SEHNR, CDR2 FQNEAQ (reference sequence). This CDR3 region has 15 residues. The CDR3 sequence: CASSASYRGGYGYTF. CDR3 bases read: TGTGCCAGCAGCGCATCCTACAGGGGTGGCTATGGC. Together with reference TRBV7-9 and TRBJ1-2, the CDR3 gives the full variable domain: DTGVSQNPRHKITKRGQNVTFRCDPISEHNRLYWYRQTLGQGPEFLTYFQNEAQLEKSRLLSDRFSAERPKGSFSTLEIQRTEQGDSAMYLCASSASYRGGYGYTFGSGTRLTVV.

A remark on this clone: The read finishes 3 residues shy of the CDR3 end, and the germline J gene is used to complete it. The V call is TRBV18, the J call TRBJ1-2; a possible D gene is TRBD1 (5 bases). The V gene's germline CDR1 is KGHSH and CDR2 LQKENI. The length of the CDR3 is 17 residues. The sequenced CDR3 bases are TGTGCCAGCTCGCCTGGGACTAGCGGGAGAAGCCCAGATACC. This encodes CASSPGTSGRSPDT. The full CDR3 protein reads CASSPGTSGRSPDTYTF.

As concerns this clone: The CDR3 end falls 3 residues outside the read, so it is completed with the germline J gene. The chain is built from TRBV2 and TRBJ1-2, with D unresolved. In germline, CDR1 is SNHLY, CDR2 FYNNEI. CDR3 length: 10 residues. The sequenced CDR3 bases are TGTGCCAGCAGTGATCAAGGC. Protein: CASSDQG. The entire CDR3 sequence reads CASSDQGYTF.

Note on this clone: The DNA ends 3 residues before the CDR3 does, and the rest of the CDR3 is filled in from the germline J gene. The rearrangement links TRBV6-1 to TRBJ2-2; 8 positions match TRBD2. The CDR3 covers 16 residues. Per the germline V gene, CDR1 is MNHNS and CDR2 is SASEGT. V dropped 1 base and J dropped 5; count of bases not matched to a gene: 6. CDR3 bases read: TGTGCCAGCAGTGAAGAATGGGCGGGGGGAACCGGGGAG. It translates to CASSEEWAGGTGE. The CDR3 reads in full as CASSEEWAGGTGELFF.

As regards this clone: The CDR3 extends 3 residues past the end of the read, so its final part is completed from the germline J gene. The chain recombines TRBV4-1 with TRBJ1-5; D is possibly TRBD1 (5 bases). The germline V gene has CDR1 MGHRA and CDR2 YSYEKL. CDR3 length: 13 amino acids. V lost 0 bases and J 6 bases, leaving 6 bases between the germline ends. CDR3 sequence reads: CASSQEDIQPQHF. The part of the CDR3 DNA that was read is TGCGCCAGCAGCCAAGAGGACATTCAGCCC.

Turning to this clone: The sequence runs out 3 residues before the end of the CDR3; the remainder is reconstructed from the germline J gene. Other DNA sequences in the same sample also yield this CDR3. The rearrangement uses TRBV18 and TRBJ2-3; 9 bases agree with TRBD2. CDR1 and CDR2 (germline): KGHSH, LQKENI. Trimming took 3 bases from V and 4 from J; bases not matched to a gene: 11. There are 17 residues in the CDR3. CDR3 loop: CASSPDLRGGAPDTQYF. CDR3 bases read: TGTGCCAGCTCACCTGACTTGCGGGGGGGGGCCCCAGATACG.

Regarding this clone: The read falls 3 residues short of the CDR3 end, and the missing part is taken from the germline J gene. The J gene is TRBJ2-5, the V gene TRBV6-2 or TRBV6-3; 8 bases agree with TRBD1. Trimming took 6 bases from V and 2 from J; bases not matched to a gene: 11. Germline CDR1 MNHEY, CDR2 SVGEGT. This CDR3 contains 16 residues. Partial CDR3 DNA: TGTGCCAGCAGCAGGGGGCTGCGGCGAATACAAGAGACC. Protein sequence: CASSRGLRRIQET. In full, the CDR3 is CASSRGLRRIQETQYF.

As for this clone: The CDR3 is cut off 3 residues early in the read; its end comes from the germline J gene. The gene calls are TRBV20-1 and TRBJ1-1; D is possibly TRBD1 (5 bases). Trimming cost V 4 bases and J 1 base, with 7 bases left between them. The V gene's germline CDR1 is DFQATT and CDR2 SNEGSKA (reference sequence). The CDR3 runs 12 residues. The CDR3 protein is CSATDRNTEAFF. CDR3 bases read: TGCAGTGCTACCGACAGGAACACTGAA.